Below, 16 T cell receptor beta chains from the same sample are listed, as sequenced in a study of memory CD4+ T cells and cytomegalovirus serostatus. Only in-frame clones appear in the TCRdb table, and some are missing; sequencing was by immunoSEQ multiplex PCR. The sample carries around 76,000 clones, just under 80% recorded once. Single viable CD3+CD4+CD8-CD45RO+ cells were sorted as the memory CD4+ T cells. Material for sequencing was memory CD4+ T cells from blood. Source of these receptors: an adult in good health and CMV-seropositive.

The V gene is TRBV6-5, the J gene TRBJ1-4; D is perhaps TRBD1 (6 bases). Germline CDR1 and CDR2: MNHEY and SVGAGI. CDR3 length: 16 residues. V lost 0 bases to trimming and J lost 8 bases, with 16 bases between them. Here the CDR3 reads CASSYSRPGAREKLFF. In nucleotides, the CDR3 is TGTGCCAGCAGTTACTCGAGACCAGGGGCGCGGGAAAAACTGTTTTTT.

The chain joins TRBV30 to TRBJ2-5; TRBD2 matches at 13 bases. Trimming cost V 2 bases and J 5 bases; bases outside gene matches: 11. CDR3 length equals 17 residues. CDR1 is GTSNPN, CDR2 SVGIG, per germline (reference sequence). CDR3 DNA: TGTGCCTGGAGTAAACTAGCGGGGGGGCTGGGTAAGGAGACCCAGTACTTC. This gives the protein CAWSKLAGGLGKETQYF.

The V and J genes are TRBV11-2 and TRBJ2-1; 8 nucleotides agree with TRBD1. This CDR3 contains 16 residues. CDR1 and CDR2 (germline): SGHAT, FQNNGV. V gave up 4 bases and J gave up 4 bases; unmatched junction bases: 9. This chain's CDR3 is CASSSHRDRSYNEQFF. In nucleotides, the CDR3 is TGTGCCAGCAGCTCCCACCGGGACAGGTCTTACAATGAGCAGTTCTTC.

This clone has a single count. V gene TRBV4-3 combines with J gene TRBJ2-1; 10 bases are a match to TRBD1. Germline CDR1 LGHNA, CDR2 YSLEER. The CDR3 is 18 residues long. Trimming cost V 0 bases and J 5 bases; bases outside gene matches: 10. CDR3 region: CASSQDSLGQGSDNEQFF. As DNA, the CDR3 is TGCGCCAGCAGCCAAGACTCCTTGGGACAGGGGTCAGACAATGAGCAGTTCTTC.

CDR3 loop: CASSEIGFRTGDSEAFF. The DNA for the CDR3 is TGTGCCAGCAGTGAAATCGGTTTCCGGACAGGGGATTCTGAAGCTTTCTTT. This chain connects TRBV6-1 to TRBJ1-1; 9 bases match TRBD1. Germline lookup yields CDR1 MNHNS and CDR2 SASEGT. The V and J ends lost 2 bases and 6 bases, in that order; junction bases with no gene match: 13. The CDR3 runs 17 residues.

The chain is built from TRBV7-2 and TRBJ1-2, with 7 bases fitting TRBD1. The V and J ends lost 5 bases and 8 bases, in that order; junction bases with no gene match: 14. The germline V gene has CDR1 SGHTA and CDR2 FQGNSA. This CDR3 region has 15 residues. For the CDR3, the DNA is TGTGCCAGCAGCGGCGGGACAGCCACTTCGGGGGGCTACACCTTC. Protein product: CASSGGTATSGGYTF.

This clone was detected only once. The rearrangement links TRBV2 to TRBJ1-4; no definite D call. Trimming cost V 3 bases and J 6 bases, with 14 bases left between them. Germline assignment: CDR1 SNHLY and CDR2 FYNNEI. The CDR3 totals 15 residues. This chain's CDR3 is CASSDIGWSDEKLFF. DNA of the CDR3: TGTGCCAGCAGTGACATCGGGTGGTCGGATGAAAAACTGTTTTTT.

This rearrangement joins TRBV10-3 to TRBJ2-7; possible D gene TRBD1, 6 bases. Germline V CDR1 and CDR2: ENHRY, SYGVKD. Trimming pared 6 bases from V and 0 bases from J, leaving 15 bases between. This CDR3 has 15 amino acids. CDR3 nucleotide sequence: TGTGCCATCAGCCCACAGGGTTCGACCTCCTACGAGCAGTACTTC. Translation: CAISPQGSTSYEQYF.

The CDR3 DNA reads as TGTGCCAGCAGCGTCGGACAGGGGGCGAGAGAAAAACTGTTTTTT. Translating it yields CASSVGQGAREKLFF. The rearrangement links TRBV9 to TRBJ1-4; TRBD1 matches 11 bases. V shed 2 bases and J 8 bases; nucleotides not matched to a gene: 5. Germline CDR1 and CDR2: SGDLS and YYNGEE. The CDR3 runs 15 residues.

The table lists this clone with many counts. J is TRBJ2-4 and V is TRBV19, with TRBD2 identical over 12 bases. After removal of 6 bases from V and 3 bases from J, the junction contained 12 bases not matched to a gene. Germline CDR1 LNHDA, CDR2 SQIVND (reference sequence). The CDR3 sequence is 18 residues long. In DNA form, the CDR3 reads TGTGCCAGTAGGCCGATCCTGACTAGCGGGAGTGACAAAAACATTCAGTACTTC. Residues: CASRPILTSGSDKNIQYF.

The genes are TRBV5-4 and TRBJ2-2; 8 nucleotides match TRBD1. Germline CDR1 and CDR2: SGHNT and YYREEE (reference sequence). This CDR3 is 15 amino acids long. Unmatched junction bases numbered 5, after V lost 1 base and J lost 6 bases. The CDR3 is CASSLQGAGAGELFF. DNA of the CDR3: TGTGCCAGCAGCTTGCAGGGGGCAGGGGCCGGGGAGCTGTTTTTT.

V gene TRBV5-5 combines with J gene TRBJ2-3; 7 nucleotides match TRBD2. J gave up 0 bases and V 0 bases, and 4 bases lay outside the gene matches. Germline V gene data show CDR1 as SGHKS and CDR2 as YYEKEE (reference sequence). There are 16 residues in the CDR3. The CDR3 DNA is TGTGCCAGCAGCTTGGCCGGGGGGATGAGCACAGATACGCAGTATTTT. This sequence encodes CASSLAGGMSTDTQYF.

The CDR3 sequence is CASSVARVDWTRYEQYV. The CDR3 region has the DNA TGTGCCAGCAGCGTAGCTAGGGTGGATTGGACTAGATACGAGCAGTACGTC. The chain joins TRBV9 to TRBJ2-7; TRBD2 matches at 7 bases. The CDR3 loop spans 17 amino acids. Looked up from germline, CDR1 is SGDLS and CDR2 is YYNGEE. The trim removed 0 bases at V and 4 bases at J, leaving 13 bases unmatched.

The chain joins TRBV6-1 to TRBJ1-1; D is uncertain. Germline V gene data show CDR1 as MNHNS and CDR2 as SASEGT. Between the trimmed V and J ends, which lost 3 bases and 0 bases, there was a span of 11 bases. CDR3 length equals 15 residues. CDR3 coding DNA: TGTGCCAGCAGTGACCCAGGTCGGTTGAACACTGAAGCTTTCTTT. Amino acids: CASSDPGRLNTEAFF.

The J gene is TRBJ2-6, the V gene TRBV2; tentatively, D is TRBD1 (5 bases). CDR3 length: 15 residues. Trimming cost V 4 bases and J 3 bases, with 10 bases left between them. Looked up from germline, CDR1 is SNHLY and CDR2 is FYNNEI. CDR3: CASSGTRVGANVLTF. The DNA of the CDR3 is TGTGCCAGCAGTGGTACCAGGGTTGGGGCCAACGTCCTGACTTTC.

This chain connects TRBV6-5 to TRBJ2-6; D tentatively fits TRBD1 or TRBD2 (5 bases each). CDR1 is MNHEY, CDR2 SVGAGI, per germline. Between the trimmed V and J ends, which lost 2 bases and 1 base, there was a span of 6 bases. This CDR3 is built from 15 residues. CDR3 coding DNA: TGTGCCAGCAGTTACGGGGGTTCTGGGGCCAACGTCCTGACTTTC. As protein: CASSYGGSGANVLTF.